The clone carrying this T cell receptor (beta chain) has only a few counts. Its antigen is as yet unknown. Germline CDR1 reads SGDLS; CDR2 reads YYNGEE. The CDR3 extends over 14 amino acids. Trimming cost V 0 bases and J 1 base, with 6 bases left between them. The data were obtained in a study of naive and memory T cell subsets. Study-wide points: A few larger clonotypes appeared in naive repertoires, especially CD8, possibly memory cells re-expressing CD45RA.

Two oligonucleotides, mixed equimolar, formed the beta constant-region primer covering TRBC1 and TRBC2. Ligated cDNA was amplified by four rounds of PCR with nested alpha and beta constant-region primers and SP2. An oligonucleotide with the SP2 primer and a 12-nucleotide UMI was ligated to the cDNA 3' end. In TCRdb, the UMI-ligation and nested PCR reads were re-called with MiXCR into one record per CDR3 protein. The sample lists over 100,000 distinct CDR3 sequences, 13% to 15% occurring once. The receptor was derived from a human donor in good health. Sequenced material: naive CD8+ T cells from blood. This sequence joins TRBV9 and TRBJ2-3; no firm D call. CDR3 protein: CASSVDHGTDTQYF. Written as DNA, the CDR3 is TGTGCCAGCAGCGTAGACCACGGCACAGATACGCAGTATTTT.